This T cell receptor (beta chain) was sequenced during a study of T cells in Graves' hyperthyroidism and ophthalmopathy. Researchers took RNA transcripts and amplified the TCR beta CDR3 regions from them. In the first-round RT-PCR of the TCR CDR3, the HTBI primer set was used. TCRdb passed the multiplex PCR reads through MiXCR, listing each CDR3 protein once. The table lists 250,000 to 300,000 distinct CDR3 sequences, roughly 13% of them singletons. The CDR3 contains 13 residues. Germline V lookup: CDR1 MNHEY, CDR2 SVGEGT. V shed 2 bases and J shed 6 bases, with 8 bases lying between them. Many counts were recorded for this clonotype.

The sequenced material came from blood. This receptor was obtained from a woman under 40 with Graves' hyperthyroidism that later progressed to Graves' ophthalmopathy. The chain is built from TRBV6-2 or TRBV6-3 and TRBJ2-1; no clear D. The CDR3: CASSYGLGNEQFF. The CDR3 nucleotides are TGTGCCAGCAGTTACGGCCTGGGCAATGAGCAGTTCTTC.